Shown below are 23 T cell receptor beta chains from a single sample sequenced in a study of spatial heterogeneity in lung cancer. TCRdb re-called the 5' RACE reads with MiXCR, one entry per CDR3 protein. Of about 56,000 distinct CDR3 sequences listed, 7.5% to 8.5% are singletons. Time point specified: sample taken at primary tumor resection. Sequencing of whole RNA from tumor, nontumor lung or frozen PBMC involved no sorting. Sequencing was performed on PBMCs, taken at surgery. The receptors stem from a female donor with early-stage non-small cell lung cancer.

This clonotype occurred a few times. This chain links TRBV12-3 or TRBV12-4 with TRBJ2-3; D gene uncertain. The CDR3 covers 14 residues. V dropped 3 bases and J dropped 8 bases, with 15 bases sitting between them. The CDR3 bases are TGTGCCAGCAGTTTGAACCCCCACAGTGGTACGCAGTATTTT. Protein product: CASSLNPHSGTQYF.

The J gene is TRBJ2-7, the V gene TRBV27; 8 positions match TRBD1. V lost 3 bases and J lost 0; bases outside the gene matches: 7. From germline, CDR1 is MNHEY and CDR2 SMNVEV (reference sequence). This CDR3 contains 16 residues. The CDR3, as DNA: TGTGCCAGCAGTTTTGGGACAGGAAGAGGCTCCTACGAGCAGTACTTC. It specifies CASSFGTGRGSYEQYF.

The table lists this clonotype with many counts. The CDR3 spells CASSGGGPLSSYEQYF. In DNA, the CDR3 is TGTGCCAGCAGCGGTGGGGGGCCGTTATCCTCCTACGAGCAGTACTTC. The chain employs TRBV9 and TRBJ2-7, with D possibly called TRBD1 or TRBD2 (6 bases each). There are 16 residues in the CDR3. V was clipped by 3 bases and J by 0 bases, with 16 bases between them. Per germline, CDR1 SGDLS and CDR2 YYNGEE.

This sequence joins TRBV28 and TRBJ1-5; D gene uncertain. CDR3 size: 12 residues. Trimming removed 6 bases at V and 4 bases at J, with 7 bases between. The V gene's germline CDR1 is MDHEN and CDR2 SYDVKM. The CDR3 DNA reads TGTGCCAGCAGGCAGGAAAATCAGCCCCAGCATTTT. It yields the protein CASRQENQPQHF.

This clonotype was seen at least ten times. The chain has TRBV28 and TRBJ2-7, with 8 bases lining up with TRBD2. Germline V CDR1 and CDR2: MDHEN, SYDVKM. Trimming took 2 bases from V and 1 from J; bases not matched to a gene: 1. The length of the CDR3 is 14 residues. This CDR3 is CASSLPGGSYEQYF. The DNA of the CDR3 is TGTGCCAGCAGTTTACCGGGAGGGTCCTACGAGCAGTACTTC.

The CDR3 bases are TGCAGTGCTAGATTAGGGGGCGGGGACACCTTC. Amino acids: CSARLGGGDTF. The rearrangement joins TRBV20-1 to TRBJ1-2, with 7 bases fitting TRBD1. The junction had 6 bases not matched to a gene; V was cut back by 2 bases and J by 12 bases. CDR1 is DFQATT and CDR2 is SNEGSKA in the germline V gene (reference sequence). CDR3 size: 11 residues.

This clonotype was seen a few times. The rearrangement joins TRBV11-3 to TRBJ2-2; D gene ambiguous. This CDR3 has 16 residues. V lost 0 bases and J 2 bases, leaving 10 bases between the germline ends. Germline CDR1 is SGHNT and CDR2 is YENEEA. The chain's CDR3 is CASSLDWAVNTGELFF. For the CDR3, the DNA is TGTGCCAGCAGCTTAGATTGGGCAGTCAACACCGGGGAGCTGTTTTTT.

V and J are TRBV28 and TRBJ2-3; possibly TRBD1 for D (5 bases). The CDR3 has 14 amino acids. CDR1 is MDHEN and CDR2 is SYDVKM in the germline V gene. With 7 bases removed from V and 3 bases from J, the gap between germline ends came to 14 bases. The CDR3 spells CASIRAIDTDTQYF. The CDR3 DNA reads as TGTGCCAGCATCAGGGCAATAGATACAGATACGCAGTATTTT.

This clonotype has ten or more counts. The CDR3 DNA follows: TGTGCCAGCAGTTCCCCCCCTGCAGGGAACACTGAAGCTTTCTTT. Encoded protein: CASSSPPAGNTEAFF. This chain uses TRBV27 with TRBJ1-1; D not certain. Germline V gives CDR1 MNHEY, CDR2 SMNVEV (reference sequence). Trimming removed 4 bases from V and 1 base from J, with 13 bases in between. The CDR3 is made up of 15 amino acids.

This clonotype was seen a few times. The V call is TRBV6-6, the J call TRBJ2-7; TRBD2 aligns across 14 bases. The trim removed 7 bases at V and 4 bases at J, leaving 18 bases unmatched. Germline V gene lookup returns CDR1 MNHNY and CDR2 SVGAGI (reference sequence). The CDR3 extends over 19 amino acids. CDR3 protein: CASNPSGTSGRYAPYEQYF. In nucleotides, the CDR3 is TGTGCCAGCAACCCCTCCGGGACTAGCGGGAGATACGCCCCTTACGAGCAGTACTTC.

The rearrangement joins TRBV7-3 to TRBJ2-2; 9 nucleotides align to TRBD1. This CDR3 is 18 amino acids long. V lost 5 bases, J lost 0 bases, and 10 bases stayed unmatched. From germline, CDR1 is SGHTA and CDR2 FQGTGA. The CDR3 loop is CASSPPPGQGSNTGELFF. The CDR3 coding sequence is TGTGCCAGCAGCCCTCCCCCGGGACAGGGCTCGAACACCGGGGAGCTGTTTTTT.

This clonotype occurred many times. The CDR3 loop is CASRPGVPGDEQYV. The CDR3 nucleotides read TGCGCCAGCAGACCGGGCGTCCCCGGGGACGAGCAGTACGTC. V is TRBV5-1 and J is TRBJ2-7, with D possibly matching TRBD2 (5 bases). The germline V and J ends were trimmed by 5 bases and 5 bases, with 17 bases remaining between them. This CDR3 has 14 residues. Germline V gives CDR1 SGHRS, CDR2 YFSETQ.

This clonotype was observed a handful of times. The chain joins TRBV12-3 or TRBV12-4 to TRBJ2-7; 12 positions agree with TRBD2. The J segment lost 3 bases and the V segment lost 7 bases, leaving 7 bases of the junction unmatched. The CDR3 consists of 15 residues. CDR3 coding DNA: TGTGCCAGCACCCCAGGACTAGCGGGATTCTACGAGCAGTACTTC. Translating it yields CASTPGLAGFYEQYF.

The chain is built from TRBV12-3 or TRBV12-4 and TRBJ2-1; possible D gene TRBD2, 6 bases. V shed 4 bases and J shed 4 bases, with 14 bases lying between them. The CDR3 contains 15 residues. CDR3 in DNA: TGTGCCAGCAGTTGGCTGCCGGGAGCATACAATGAGCAGTTCTTC. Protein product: CASSWLPGAYNEQFF.

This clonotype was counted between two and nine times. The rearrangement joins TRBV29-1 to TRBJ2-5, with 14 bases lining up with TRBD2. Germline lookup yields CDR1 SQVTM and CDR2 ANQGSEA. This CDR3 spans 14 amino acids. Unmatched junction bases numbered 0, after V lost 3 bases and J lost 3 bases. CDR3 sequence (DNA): TGCAGCGTTGAGGGACTAGCGGGAGAAGAGACCCAGTACTTC. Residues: CSVEGLAGEETQYF.

The DNA for the CDR3 is TGTGCCAGCAGCCACCCCGGGAGCAATCAGCCCCAGCATTTT. It codes for CASSHPGSNQPQHF. V and J are TRBV3-1 and TRBJ1-5; no definite D call. The CDR3 runs 14 residues. Germline V gene sequence: CDR1 LGHDT, CDR2 YNNKEL (reference sequence). The germline V and J ends were trimmed by 3 bases and 1 base, with 7 bases remaining between them.

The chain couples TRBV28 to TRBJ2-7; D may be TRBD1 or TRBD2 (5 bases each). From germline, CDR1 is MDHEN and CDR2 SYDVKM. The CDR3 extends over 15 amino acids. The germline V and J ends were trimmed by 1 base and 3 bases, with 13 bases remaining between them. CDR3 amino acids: CASSLYGTRSYEQYF. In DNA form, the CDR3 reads TGTGCCAGCAGTTTATACGGGACGAGAAGCTACGAGCAGTACTTC.

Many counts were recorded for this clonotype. Here the CDR3 DNA reads TGTGCCAGCAGTTTAACCTCCGAGTTTGGGGAGCAGTACTTC. Protein product: CASSLTSEFGEQYF. V usage is TRBV28 and J usage is TRBJ2-7; D ambiguous. Germline values: CDR1 MDHEN, CDR2 SYDVKM. The CDR3 runs to 14 residues. The V end was cut by 2 bases, the J end by 7 bases, with 15 bases between.

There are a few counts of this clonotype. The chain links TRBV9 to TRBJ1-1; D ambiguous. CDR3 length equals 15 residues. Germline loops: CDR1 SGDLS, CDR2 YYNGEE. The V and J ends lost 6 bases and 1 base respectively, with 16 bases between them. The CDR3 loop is CASTPAAAENTEAFF. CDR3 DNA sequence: TGTGCCAGCACTCCGGCCGCAGCGGAGAACACTGAAGCTTTCTTT.

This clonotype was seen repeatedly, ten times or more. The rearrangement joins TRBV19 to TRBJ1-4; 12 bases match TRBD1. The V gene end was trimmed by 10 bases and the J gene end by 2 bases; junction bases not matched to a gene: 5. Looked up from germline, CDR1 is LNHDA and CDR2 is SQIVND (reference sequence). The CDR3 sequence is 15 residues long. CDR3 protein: CATSGQGATNEKLFF. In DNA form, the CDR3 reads TGTGCCACCTCGGGACAGGGGGCGACTAATGAAAAACTGTTTTTT. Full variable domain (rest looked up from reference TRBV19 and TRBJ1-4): DGGITQSPKYLFRKEGQNVTLSCEQNLNHDAMYWYRQDPGQGLRLIYYSQIVNDFQKGDIAEGYSVSREKKESFPLTVTSAQKNPTAFYLCATSGQGATNEKLFFGSGTQLSVL.

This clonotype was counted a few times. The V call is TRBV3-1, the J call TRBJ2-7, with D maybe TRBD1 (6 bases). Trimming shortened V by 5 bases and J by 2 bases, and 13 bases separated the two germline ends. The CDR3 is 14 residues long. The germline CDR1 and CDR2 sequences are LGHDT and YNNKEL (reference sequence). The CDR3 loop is CASSESRGPYEQYF. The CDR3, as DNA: TGTGCCAGCAGCGAAAGCAGGGGACCCTACGAGCAGTACTTC.

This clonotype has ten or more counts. CDR3 sequence: CASSLQYSGNTIYF. In DNA, the CDR3 is TGTGCCAGCAGTCTACAGTACTCTGGAAACACCATATATTTT. The chain is built from TRBV28 and TRBJ1-3; no firm D call. Trimming pared 5 bases from V and 0 bases from J, leaving 8 bases between. Per the germline V gene, CDR1 is MDHEN and CDR2 is SYDVKM. The CDR3 sequence is 14 residues long.

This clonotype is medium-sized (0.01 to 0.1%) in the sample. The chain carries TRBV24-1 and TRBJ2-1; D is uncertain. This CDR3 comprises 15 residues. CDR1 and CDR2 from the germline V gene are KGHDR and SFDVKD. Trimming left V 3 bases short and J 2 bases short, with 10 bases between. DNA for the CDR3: TGTGCCACCAGTGATATGAGCAGTCCCTACAATGAGCAGTTCTTC. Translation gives CATSDMSSPYNEQFF.